This T cell receptor (beta chain) came from a study of blood T cell repertoires in COVID-19. Looking at the study overall: Sites across the United States, Italy and Spain contributed samples from acute and convalescent COVID-19. T cells, B-cell-depleted T cells, or PBMCs supplied cDNA or gDNA.

This table comes from immunoSEQ multiplex PCR, and its TCRdb copy is limited to in-frame clones, with some not included. The repertoire includes about 33,000 clones, 84% of them detected once, and 13% sits in the top ten. This CDR3 region has 14 residues. Germline V gives CDR1 WSHSY, CDR2 SAAADI. With V trimmed by 7 bases and J by 6 bases, 10 bases remained unmatched. The sequenced material came from peripheral blood. This sequence was found in a human donor in a cohort sampled during active COVID-19. The chain employs TRBV10-2 and TRBJ1-1; 8 nucleotides align to TRBD1. CDR3 amino acids: CASKVDRGNAEAFF. The CDR3 nucleotides are TGCGCCAGCAAGGTCGACAGGGGTAACGCTGAAGCTTTCTTT.